This entry lists 29 T cell receptor beta chains sequenced from one sample in a study of Graves' ophthalmopathy and Graves' hyperthyroidism. Investigators amplified TCR beta CDR3 regions from RNA transcripts. First-round RT-PCR employed HTBI primers, with a second-round multiplex PCR after it. MiXCR, run by TCRdb on the multiplex PCR reads, gives a single entry per CDR3 protein. The table lists hundreds of thousands of distinct CDR3 sequences, 15% of them singletons, with about 7% in the top ten. The sequenced sample was peripheral blood. The receptors originated from a young woman with stable Graves' hyperthyroidism.

This clonotype showed up many times. The CDR3 bases are TGTGCCAGCAGCCCGGGACAGGGGCAACGAGGGAGCAATCAGCCCCAGCATTTT. Translated, it gives CASSPGQGQRGSNQPQHF. The chain employs TRBV6-2 or TRBV6-3 and TRBJ1-5; TRBD1 agrees at 10 bases. Per the germline V gene, CDR1 is MNHEY and CDR2 is SVGEGT. V lost 6 bases and J lost 1; bases outside the gene matches: 12. This CDR3 has 18 residues.

This clonotype occurred many times. The rearrangement joins TRBV29-1 to TRBJ1-1; no clear D. Germline CDR1 is SQVTM and CDR2 is ANQGSEA. Trimming left V 0 bases short and J 5 bases short, with 4 bases between. The CDR3 length is 11 residues. The CDR3 sequence is CSVEEGTEAFF. For the CDR3, the DNA is TGCAGCGTTGAAGAGGGAACTGAAGCTTTCTTT.

This clonotype was observed many times. J is TRBJ1-6 and V is TRBV10-1; D unclear. CDR3 size: 13 residues. V gave up 5 bases and J gave up 6 bases, with 8 bases separating them. Germline CDR1 and CDR2: WNHNN and SYGVQD (reference sequence). In DNA form, the CDR3 reads TGCGCCAGCAGTTCAGGAGTTAATTCACCCCTCCACTTT. Protein product: CASSSGVNSPLHF.

The rearrangement links TRBV15 to TRBJ1-3, with 7 bases identical to TRBD1. Germline V lookup: CDR1 LNHNV, CDR2 YYDKDF (reference sequence). The CDR3 runs 14 residues. V dropped 7 bases and J dropped 8; count of bases not matched to a gene: 11. DNA of the CDR3: TGTGCCACCATGCGAGACAGGGATATACACACCATATATTTT. Translation: CATMRDRDIHTIYF.

This clonotype has more than one count but fewer than ten. The V and J genes are TRBV20-1 and TRBJ1-5; D remains unclear. V was shortened by 6 bases and J by 4 bases, with 16 bases between the two germline ends. Per the germline V gene, CDR1 is DFQATT and CDR2 is SNEGSKA (reference sequence). The CDR3 length is 14 residues. CDR3 region: CSAATPTPNQPQHF. Written as DNA, the CDR3 is TGCAGTGCGGCTACTCCTACTCCGAATCAGCCCCAGCATTTT.

In its sample, this clonotype was seen many times. This sequence joins TRBV19 and TRBJ1-6; TRBD1 matches at 8 bases. CDR3 length: 13 residues. The germline V gene encodes CDR1 LNHDA and CDR2 SQIVND (reference sequence). The V and J ends lost 7 bases and 9 bases, in that order; junction bases with no gene match: 5. CDR3 nucleotides: TGTGCCAGTAAGCAGGGGGCGACTTCACCCCTCCACTTT. Protein product: CASKQGATSPLHF. Full variable domain (missing parts from reference TRBV19 and TRBJ1-6): DGGITQSPKYLFRKEGQNVTLSCEQNLNHDAMYWYRQDPGQGLRLIYYSQIVNDFQKGDIAEGYSVSREKKESFPLTVTSAQKNPTAFYLCASKQGATSPLHFGNGTRLTVT.

This clonotype was counted only a few times. This chain joins TRBV3-1 and TRBJ1-2; 9 nucleotides align to TRBD1. With V trimmed by 1 base and J by 4 bases, 7 bases remained unmatched. CDR1 and CDR2 (germline): LGHDT, YNNKEL (reference sequence). This CDR3 has 16 amino acids. In nucleotides, the CDR3 is TGTGCCAGCAGCCAAGCCCGGGACAGGGTCGCCTATGGCTACACCTTC. Translating gives CASSQARDRVAYGYTF.

This clonotype was detected many times. J is TRBJ1-2 and V is TRBV12-3 or TRBV12-4; D not certain. The CDR3 runs 16 residues. V lost 5 bases to trimming and J lost 3 bases, with 19 bases between them. The CDR3 region is CASSRLFPIGYYGYTF. CDR3 DNA: TGTGCCAGCAGTCGCCTTTTCCCGATAGGGTACTATGGCTACACCTTC.

This clonotype was counted many times. The genes are TRBV27 and TRBJ1-2; D is possibly TRBD1 (6 bases). This CDR3 spans 14 amino acids. V lost 5 bases, J lost 4 bases, and 14 bases lay in between. CDR1 is MNHEY and CDR2 is SMNVEV in the germline V gene (reference sequence). CDR3 coding DNA: TGTGCCAGCAGTCGACAGGAAGACGTCTATGGCTACACCTTC. Its protein is CASSRQEDVYGYTF.

Concerning this clonotype: A much larger clonotype is one base distant, so this may be a read error. This chain joins TRBV20-1 and TRBJ1-1; D may be TRBD1 (6 bases). Germline V CDR1 and CDR2: DFQATT, SNEGSKA (reference sequence). V shed 6 bases and J shed 4 bases, with 18 bases lying between them. The CDR3 is made up of 14 amino acids. The CDR3 DNA follows: TGCAGTGCCCACGGGGGGCCGAGGATCACTGAAGCTTTCTTT. Amino acid sequence: CSAHGGPRITEAFF.

This clonotype was detected ten times or more. The chain is built from TRBV7-9 and TRBJ1-5; D may be TRBD1 (6 bases). CDR3 length: 15 amino acids. CDR1 and CDR2 (germline): SEHNR, FQNEAQ (reference sequence). The ends were cut back, 1 base at V and 6 bases at J, with 13 bases in the middle. For the CDR3, the DNA is TGTGCCAGCAGCTTAGGGATAACAGGGTTTCAGCCCCAGCATTTT. It codes for CASSLGITGFQPQHF.

The CDR3 is CASSIAPGQGIFGANVLTF. The CDR3 DNA sequence: TGTGCCAGTAGTATAGCCCCGGGACAGGGGATATTTGGGGCCAACGTCCTGACTTTC. The chain employs TRBV19 and TRBJ2-6, with TRBD1 matching over 10 bases. Germline assignment: CDR1 LNHDA and CDR2 SQIVND (reference sequence). Trimming took 1 base from V and 3 from J; bases not matched to a gene: 9. CDR3 size: 19 residues.

Many counts were recorded for this clonotype. This chain connects TRBV12-3 or TRBV12-4 to TRBJ1-1; D gene unclear. V lost 3 bases to trimming and J lost 12 bases, with 17 bases between them. The CDR3 is 13 residues long. As DNA, the CDR3 is TGTGCCAGCAGTTTTCGTGTAGGAGAAGTGACTTTCTTT. Its translation: CASSFRVGEVTFF.

The chain recombines TRBV6-2 or TRBV6-3 with TRBJ2-7, with 8 bases identical to TRBD1. V shed 4 bases, J shed 5 bases, and the junction held 4 bases outside the gene matches. Germline CDR1 reads MNHEY; CDR2 reads SVGEGT. This CDR3 comprises 13 residues. The CDR3 loop is CASSWAGGDEQYF. The CDR3 bases are TGTGCCAGCAGTTGGGCAGGGGGCGACGAGCAGTACTTC.

Many counts were recorded for this clonotype. V is TRBV5-1 and J is TRBJ1-1; TRBD1 matches 9 bases. With 2 bases clipped from V and 3 bases from J, the junction kept 8 bases outside the gene matches. Germline V gene lookup returns CDR1 SGHRS and CDR2 YFSETQ. The CDR3 is 16 amino acids. The CDR3, as DNA: TGCGCCAGCAGCTTTGTCCCGGGACAGGGAGACACTGAAGCTTTCTTT. It is translated as CASSFVPGQGDTEAFF.

The V call is TRBV6-5, the J call TRBJ1-1; D is uncertain. Trimming pared 2 bases from V and 4 bases from J, leaving 14 bases between. There are 15 residues in the CDR3. CDR1 is MNHEY and CDR2 is SVGAGI in the germline V gene. The CDR3 reads CASSYGGSASTEAFF. The CDR3 nucleotides read TGTGCCAGCAGTTACGGAGGATCGGCGTCCACTGAAGCTTTCTTT.

This clonotype was counted ten times or more. This chain joins TRBV6-1 and TRBJ2-2, with D hard to call. CDR3 size: 13 residues. Trimming took 1 base from V and 8 from J, leaving 8 bases between them. Germline values: CDR1 MNHNS, CDR2 SASEGT. CDR3 sequence (DNA): TGTGCCAGCAGTGAAGTGGAATATGGGGAGCTGTTTTTT. It yields the protein CASSEVEYGELFF.

This clonotype was seen ten or more times. This chain links TRBV12-3 or TRBV12-4 with TRBJ2-1; 10 bases fit TRBD2. The CDR3 sequence is 13 residues long. J gave up 8 bases and V 10 bases, and 8 bases lay outside the gene matches. CDR3 in DNA: TGTGCCACCGAGCGGACTAGCGGATATGAGCAGTTCTTC. Residues: CATERTSGYEQFF.

Concerning this clonotype itself: A much larger clone is a single base away; this may be a read error. The rearrangement uses TRBV11-3 and TRBJ2-2, with 8 nucleotides matching TRBD2. Germline V gives CDR1 SGHNT, CDR2 YENEEA. This CDR3 spans 15 amino acids. J gave up 5 bases and V 6 bases, and 8 bases lay outside the gene matches. CDR3: CASRERGSWTGELFF. In DNA form, the CDR3 reads TGTGCCAGCAGGGAGCGGGGGTCTTGGACCGGGGAGCTGTTTTTT.

The table lists this clonotype with many counts. The chain uses TRBV3-1 and TRBJ2-5, with TRBD2 matching over 12 bases. There are 17 residues in the CDR3. Germline-derived CDR1 and CDR2 are LGHDT and YNNKEL (reference sequence). With V trimmed by 0 bases and J by 5 bases, 7 bases remained unmatched. This chain's CDR3 is CASSQDPSGGAEETQYF. Written as DNA, the CDR3 is TGTGCCAGCAGCCAAGACCCTAGCGGGGGGGCCGAGGAGACCCAGTACTTC.

This clonotype was seen many times. The gene calls are TRBV27 and TRBJ1-2; perhaps TRBD1 as D (6 bases). Looked up from germline, CDR1 is MNHEY and CDR2 is SMNVEV (reference sequence). Trimming shortened V by 5 bases and J by 1 base, and 17 bases separated the two germline ends. The CDR3 sequence is 16 residues long. The CDR3: CASSPTGASLNYGYTF. The CDR3 DNA follows: TGTGCCAGCAGTCCGACGGGGGCTTCCCTTAACTATGGCTACACCTTC.

This clonotype was counted many times. The chain has TRBV12-3 or TRBV12-4 and TRBJ1-5, with unresolved D. This CDR3 spans 18 amino acids. Trimming removed 6 bases from V and 3 bases from J, with 24 bases in between. The CDR3 bases are TGTGCCAGCAGCGCAAACAATGCATCCCGGCGCCTCAATCAGCCCCAGCATTTT. The encoded protein is CASSANNASRRLNQPQHF.

The chain recombines TRBV20-1 with TRBJ1-2; unclear D gene. V was pared by 3 bases and J by 8 bases, with 13 bases between. The CDR3 totals 12 residues. Germline V gene data show CDR1 as DFQATT and CDR2 as SNEGSKA (reference sequence). The CDR3: CSASGGVEGYTF. For the CDR3, the DNA is TGCAGTGCTAGTGGCGGCGTGGAGGGCTACACCTTC.

In its sample, this clonotype was seen a few times. A much larger clone differs from this one at a single base, so this may be a read error. The CDR3 end shows no conserved phenylalanine or tryptophan, and so a read error is likely. The chain joins TRBV12-3 or TRBV12-4 to TRBJ1-5, with D possibly being TRBD1 (5 bases). V lost 1 base and J lost 9, with 13 bases in between. The CDR3 consists of 14 residues. The CDR3 nucleotides are TGTGCCAGCAGTTTAGGCATGGGGCCAAGGCCCCAGCATTCT. Protein: CASSLGMGPRPQHS.

This clonotype was observed at least ten times. This chain connects TRBV2 to TRBJ1-2; D perhaps matches TRBD1 (6 bases). The V end lost 6 bases, the J end lost 2 bases, and 16 bases lay between the germline ends. This CDR3 has 15 amino acids. Germline loops: CDR1 SNHLY, CDR2 FYNNEI. CDR3: CASRPGARGNYGYTF. CDR3 DNA: TGTGCCAGCAGACCAGGGGCGCGGGGAAACTATGGCTACACCTTC.

The sample holds many counts of this clonotype. This chain connects TRBV3-1 to TRBJ1-5, with D unclear. Germline CDR1 and CDR2: LGHDT and YNNKEL (reference sequence). Between the trimmed V and J ends, which lost 0 bases and 2 bases, there was a span of 11 bases. There are 16 residues in the CDR3. The CDR3 nucleotides read TGTGCCAGCAGCCAAGAGGCTCCCCGGGGCAATCAGCCCCAGCATTTT. Translation gives CASSQEAPRGNQPQHF.

This clonotype was recorded at least ten times. The chain links TRBV19 to TRBJ2-7; D call uncertain. CDR1 is LNHDA and CDR2 is SQIVND in the germline V gene (reference sequence). The CDR3 runs 13 residues. Trimming took off 6 bases at V and 0 bases at J, with 9 bases between the two ends. CDR3 nucleotide sequence: TGTGCCAGTAGCGCTGAGAGCTCCTACGAGCAGTACTTC. Protein product: CASSAESSYEQYF.

This clonotype was seen at least ten times. The J gene is TRBJ1-2, the V gene TRBV10-3, with D unresolved. Trimming stripped 2 bases from V and 2 bases from J, with 3 bases between. The CDR3 covers 12 residues. The germline V gene encodes CDR1 ENHRY and CDR2 SYGVKD. The CDR3 reads CAISEGNYGYTF. The DNA for the CDR3 is TGTGCCATCAGTGAGGGGAACTATGGCTACACCTTC.

Many counts were recorded for this clonotype. This chain joins TRBV12-3 or TRBV12-4 and TRBJ2-7; 8 nucleotides match TRBD2. The CDR3 contains 16 residues. V gave up 5 bases and J gave up 4 bases; unmatched junction bases: 13. CDR3 DNA: TGTGCCAGCAGTGGCCCGGGGACTAGGCGTGGGTACGAGCAGTACTTC. This sequence encodes CASSGPGTRRGYEQYF.